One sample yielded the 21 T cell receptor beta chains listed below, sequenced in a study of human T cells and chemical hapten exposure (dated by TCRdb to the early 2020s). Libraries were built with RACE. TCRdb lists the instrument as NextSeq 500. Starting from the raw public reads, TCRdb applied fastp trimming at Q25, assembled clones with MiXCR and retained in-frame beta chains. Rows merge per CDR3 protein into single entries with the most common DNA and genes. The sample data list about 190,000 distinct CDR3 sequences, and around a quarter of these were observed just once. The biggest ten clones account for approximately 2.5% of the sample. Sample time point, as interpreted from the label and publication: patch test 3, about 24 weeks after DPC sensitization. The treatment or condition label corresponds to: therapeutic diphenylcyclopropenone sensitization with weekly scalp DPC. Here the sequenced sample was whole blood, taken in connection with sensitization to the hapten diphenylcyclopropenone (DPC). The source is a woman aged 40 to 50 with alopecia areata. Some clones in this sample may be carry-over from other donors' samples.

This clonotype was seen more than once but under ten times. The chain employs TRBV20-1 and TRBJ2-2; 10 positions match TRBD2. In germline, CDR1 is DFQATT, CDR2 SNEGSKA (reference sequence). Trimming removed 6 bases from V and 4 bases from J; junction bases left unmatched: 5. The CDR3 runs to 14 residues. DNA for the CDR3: TGCAGTGCGGTAGCGGGAGGCGGCACCGGGGAGCTGTTTTTT. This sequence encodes CSAVAGGGTGELFF.

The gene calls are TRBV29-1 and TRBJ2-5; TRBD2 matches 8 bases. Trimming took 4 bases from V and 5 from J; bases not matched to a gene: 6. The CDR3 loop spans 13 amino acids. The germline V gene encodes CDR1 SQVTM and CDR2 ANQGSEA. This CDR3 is CSVVSTSGETQYF. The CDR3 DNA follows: TGCAGCGTTGTGTCTACTAGCGGCGAGACCCAGTACTTC.

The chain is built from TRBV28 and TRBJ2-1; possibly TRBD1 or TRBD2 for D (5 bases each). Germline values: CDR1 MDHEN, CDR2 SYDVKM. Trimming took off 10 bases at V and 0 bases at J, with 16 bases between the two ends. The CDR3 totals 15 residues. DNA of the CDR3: TGTGCCACCGTGGGACGGAAGAACTCCTACAATGAGCAGTTCTTC. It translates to CATVGRKNSYNEQFF.

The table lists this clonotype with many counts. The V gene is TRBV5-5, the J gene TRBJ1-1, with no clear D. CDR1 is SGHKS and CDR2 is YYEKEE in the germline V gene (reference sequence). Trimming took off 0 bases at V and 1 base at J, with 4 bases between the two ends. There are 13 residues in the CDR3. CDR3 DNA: TGTGCCAGCAGCTTGGCCACGAACACTGAAGCTTTCTTT. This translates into CASSLATNTEAFF.

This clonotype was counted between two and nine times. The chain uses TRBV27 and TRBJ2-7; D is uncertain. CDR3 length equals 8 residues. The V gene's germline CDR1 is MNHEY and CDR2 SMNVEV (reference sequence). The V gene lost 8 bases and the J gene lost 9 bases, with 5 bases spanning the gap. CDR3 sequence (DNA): TGTGCCAGCGTCAGGCAGTACTTC. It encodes CASVRQYF.

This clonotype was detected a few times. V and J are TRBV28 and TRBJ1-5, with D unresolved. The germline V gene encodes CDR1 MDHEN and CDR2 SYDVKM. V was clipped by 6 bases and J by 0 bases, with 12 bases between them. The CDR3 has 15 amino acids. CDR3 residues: CASSKTASSNQPQHF. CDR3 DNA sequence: TGTGCCAGCAGCAAGACGGCCAGTAGCAATCAGCCCCAGCATTTT. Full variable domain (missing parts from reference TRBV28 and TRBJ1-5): DVKVTQSSRYLVKRTGEKVFLECVQDMDHENMFWYRQDPGLGLRLIYFSYDVKMKEKGDIPEGYSVSREKKERFSLILESASTNQTSMYLCASSKTASSNQPQHFGDGTRLSIL.

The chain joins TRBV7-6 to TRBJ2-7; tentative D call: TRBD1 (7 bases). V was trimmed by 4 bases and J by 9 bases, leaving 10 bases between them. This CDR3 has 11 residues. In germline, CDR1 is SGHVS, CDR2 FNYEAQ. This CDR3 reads CASSSGGWQYF. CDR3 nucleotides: TGTGCCAGCAGCTCAGGGGGGTGGCAGTACTTC. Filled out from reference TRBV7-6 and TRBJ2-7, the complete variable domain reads GAGVSQSPRYKVTKRGQDVALRCDPISGHVSLYWYRQALGQGPEFLTYFNYEAQQDKSGLPNDRFSAERPEGSISTLTIQRTEQRDSAMYRCASSSGGWQYFGPGTRLTVT.

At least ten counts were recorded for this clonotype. The CDR3 spells CSARDPTSPFYEQYF. The CDR3 DNA reads TGCAGTGCTAGAGACCCTACTAGCCCATTCTACGAGCAGTACTTC. J is TRBJ2-7 and V is TRBV20-1, with D maybe TRBD2 (6 bases). The CDR3 consists of 15 residues. In germline, CDR1 is DFQATT, CDR2 SNEGSKA (reference sequence). V lost 0 bases and J lost 3, with 15 bases in between.

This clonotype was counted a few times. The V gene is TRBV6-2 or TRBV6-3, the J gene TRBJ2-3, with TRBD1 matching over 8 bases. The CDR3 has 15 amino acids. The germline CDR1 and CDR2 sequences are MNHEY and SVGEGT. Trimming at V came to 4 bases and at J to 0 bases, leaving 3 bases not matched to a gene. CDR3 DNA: TGTGCCAGCAGTTGGGACAGGACTAGCACAGATACGCAGTATTTT. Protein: CASSWDRTSTDTQYF.

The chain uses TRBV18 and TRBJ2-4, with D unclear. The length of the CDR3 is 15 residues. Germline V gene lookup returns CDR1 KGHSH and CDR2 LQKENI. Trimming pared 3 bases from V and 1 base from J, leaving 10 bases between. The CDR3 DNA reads TGTGCCAGCTCACCTCCTTCTAGTGCCAAAAACATTCAGTACTTC. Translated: CASSPPSSAKNIQYF.

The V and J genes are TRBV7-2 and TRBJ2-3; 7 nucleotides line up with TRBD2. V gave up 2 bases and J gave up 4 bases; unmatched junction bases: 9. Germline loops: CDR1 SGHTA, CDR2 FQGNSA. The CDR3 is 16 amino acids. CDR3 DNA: TGTGCCAGCAGCTTACCTCGGGGGAGGGCGGCAGATACGCAGTATTTT. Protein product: CASSLPRGRAADTQYF. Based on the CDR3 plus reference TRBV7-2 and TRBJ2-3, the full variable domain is GAGVSQSPSNKVTEKGKDVELRCDPISGHTALYWYRQSLGQGLEFLIYFQGNSAPDKSGLPSDRFSAERTGGSVSTLTIQRTQQEDSAVYLCASSLPRGRAADTQYFGPGTRLTVL.

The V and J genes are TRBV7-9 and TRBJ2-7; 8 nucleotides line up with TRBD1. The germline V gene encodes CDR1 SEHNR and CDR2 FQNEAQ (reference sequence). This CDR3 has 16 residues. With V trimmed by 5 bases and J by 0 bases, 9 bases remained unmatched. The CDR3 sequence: CASSPSRDRSSYEQYF. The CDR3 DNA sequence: TGTGCCAGCAGCCCGTCCCGGGACAGGAGCTCCTACGAGCAGTACTTC.

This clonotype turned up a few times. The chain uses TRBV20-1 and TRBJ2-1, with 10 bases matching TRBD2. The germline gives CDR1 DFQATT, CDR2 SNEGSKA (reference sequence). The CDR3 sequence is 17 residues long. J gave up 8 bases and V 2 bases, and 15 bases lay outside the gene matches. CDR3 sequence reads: CSARSGLAGERVDEQFF. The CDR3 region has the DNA TGCAGTGCTAGATCCGGGCTAGCGGGAGAAAGGGTCGATGAGCAGTTCTTC.

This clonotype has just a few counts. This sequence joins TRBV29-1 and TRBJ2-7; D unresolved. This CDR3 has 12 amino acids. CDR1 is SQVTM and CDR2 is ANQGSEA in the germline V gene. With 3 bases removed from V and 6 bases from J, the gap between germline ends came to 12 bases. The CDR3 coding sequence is TGCAGCGTTGAGTTTACTGGTAGCGAGCAGTACTTC. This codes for CSVEFTGSEQYF.

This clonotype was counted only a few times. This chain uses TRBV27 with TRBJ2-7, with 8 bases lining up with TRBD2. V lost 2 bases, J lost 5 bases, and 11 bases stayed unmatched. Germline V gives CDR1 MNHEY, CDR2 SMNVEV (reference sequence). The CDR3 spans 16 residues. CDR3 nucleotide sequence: TGTGCCAGCAGTTTAGGCTTGAGCGGGAGTTTGGACGAGCAGTACTTC. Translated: CASSLGLSGSLDEQYF.

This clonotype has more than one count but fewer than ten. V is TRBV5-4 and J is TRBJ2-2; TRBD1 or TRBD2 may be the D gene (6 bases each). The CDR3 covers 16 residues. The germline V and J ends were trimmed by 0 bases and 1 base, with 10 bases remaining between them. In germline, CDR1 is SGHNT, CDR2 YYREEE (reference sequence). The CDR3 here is CASSLAAGQNTGELFF. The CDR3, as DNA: TGTGCCAGCAGCTTGGCCGCGGGACAGAACACCGGGGAGCTGTTTTTT.

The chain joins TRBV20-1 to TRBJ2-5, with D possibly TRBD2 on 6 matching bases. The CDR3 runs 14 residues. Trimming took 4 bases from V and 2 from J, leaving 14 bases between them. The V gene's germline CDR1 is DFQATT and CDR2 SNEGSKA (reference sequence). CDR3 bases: TGCAGTGCTATTCCAGCGGGTAGACAAGAGACCCAGTACTTC. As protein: CSAIPAGRQETQYF.

The CDR3 loop reads CASSLDNLGEAFF. CDR3 nucleotide sequence: TGTGCCAGCAGCTTAGACAATTTGGGGGAAGCTTTCTTT. The V gene is TRBV11-2, the J gene TRBJ1-1; D gene uncertain. This CDR3 has 13 amino acids. V lost 0 bases and J lost 8, with 10 bases in between. Germline CDR1 reads SGHAT; CDR2 reads FQNNGV.

CDR3 nucleotide sequence: TGTGCCAGCGGCTGGGGACAGGGTACTGAAAAACTGTTTTTT. This translates into CASGWGQGTEKLFF. The rearrangement uses TRBV27 and TRBJ1-4; TRBD1 matches 9 bases. The CDR3 runs to 14 residues. V shed 8 bases, J shed 7 bases, and the junction held 8 bases outside the gene matches. CDR1 and CDR2 (germline): MNHEY, SMNVEV (reference sequence).

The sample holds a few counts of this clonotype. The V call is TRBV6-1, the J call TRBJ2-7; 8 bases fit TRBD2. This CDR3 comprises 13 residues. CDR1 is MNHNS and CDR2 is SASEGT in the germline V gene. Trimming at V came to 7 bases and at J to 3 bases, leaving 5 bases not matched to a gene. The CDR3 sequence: CASTTGLVYEQYF. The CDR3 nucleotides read TGTGCCAGCACTACGGGACTAGTCTACGAGCAGTACTTC.

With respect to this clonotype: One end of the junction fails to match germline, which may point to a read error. CDR3 DNA sequence: TGCAGTGCTGGACAGGGGGGAGTTTTGAAGGCTTCCTTT. Residues: CSAGQGGVLKASF. The V gene is TRBV20-1, the J gene TRBJ1-1; TRBD1 matches at 10 bases. In germline, CDR1 is DFQATT, CDR2 SNEGSKA (reference sequence). This CDR3 comprises 13 residues.